Listed below are T cell receptor beta chains from one sample, sequenced in a study of beta chain features in type 1 diabetes. Measured with immunoSEQ multiplex PCR; TCRdb has only the in-frame clones, and not every one. The data contain some 660,000 clones, more than 12% of them seen just once; the ten biggest clones take up 0.035% to 0.04%. Sequencing was carried out using naive CD4+ T cells from blood. The receptors stem from a man in his late teens or twenties with type 1 diabetes. Each CDR3 is given with its conserved first and last residue. A D gene is named only where the DNA matches it firmly. Only part of the rows carry a size: once, few, many, or a class if the clone is expanded.

>TRBV14|NA|16|TRBD2|TRBJ2-1
CASSPLAGGPHNEQFF
TGTGCCAGCAGCCCCTTAGCGGGGGGGCCTCACAATGAGCAGTTCTTC
>TRBV19|NA|15|NA|TRBJ1-5
CASSYRGVSNQPQHF
TGTGCCAGTAGTTATAGGGGTGTTTCGAATCAGCCCCAGCATTTT
>TRBV5-6|NA|13|TRBD2|TRBJ2-3
CASSPGRADTQYF
TGTGCCAGCAGCCCTGGGAGGGCAGATACGCAGTATTTT
>TRBV5-1|few|15|NA|TRBJ2-5
CASSLDPGSGETQYF
TGCGCCAGCAGCTTGGATCCGGGGTCGGGAGAGACCCAGTACTTC
>TRBV7-7|NA|14|TRBD1|TRBJ2-5
CASSLGTGVETQYF
TGTGCTAGCAGCTTAGGGACAGGGGTGGAGACCCAGTACTTC
>TRBV5-4|NA|13|NA|TRBJ2-5
CASSQGGGETQYF
TGTGCCAGCAGCCAGGGGGGTGGAGAGACCCAGTACTTC
>TRBV7-2|few|11|NA|TRBJ1-2
CASSSRGGYTF
TGTGCCAGCAGCTCAAGGGGTGGCTACACCTTC
>TRBV5-1|few|14|TRBD1|TRBJ1-4
CASSQDRVGEKLFF
TGCGCCAGCAGCCAGGACAGGGTGGGCGAAAAACTGTTTTTT
>TRBV4-1|few|14|NA|TRBJ2-3
CASSQDLTVDTQYF
TGCGCCAGCAGCCAAGATTTGACTGTAGATACGCAGTATTTT
>TRBV19|few|14|NA|TRBJ1-5
CASTPGTEYQPQHF
TGTGCCAGTACACCCGGGACGGAGTATCAGCCCCAGCATTTT
>TRBV29-1|few|10|NA|TRBJ2-1
CSGGGNEQFF
TGCAGCGGGGGTGGCAATGAGCAGTTCTTC
>TRBV2|few|13|NA|TRBJ1-2
CASSEVGSYGYTF
TGTGCCAGCAGTGAAGTCGGCAGCTATGGCTACACCTTC
>TRBV4-1|few|17|TRBD2|TRBJ2-3
CASSQTSSGSGTDTQYF
TGCGCCAGCAGCCAAACCAGTAGCGGGAGCGGCACAGATACGCAGTATTTT
>TRBV28|once|14|NA|TRBJ1-2
CASSLPISSYGYTF
TGTGCCAGCAGTTTACCTATTTCCAGCTATGGCTACACCTTC
>TRBV2|NA|14|NA|TRBJ1-1
CASSRRVRNTEAFF
TGTGCCAGCAGCCGTCGGGTCCGGAACACTGAAGCTTTCTTT
>TRBV11-2|NA|17|TRBD1|TRBJ1-1
CASSSPQGATMNTEAFF
TGTGCCAGCAGCTCCCCCCAGGGGGCTACTATGAACACTGAAGCTTTCTTT
>TRBV4-1|few|15|NA|TRBJ1-3
CASSRSRDAGNTIYF
TGCGCCAGCAGCCGATCCCGGGACGCTGGAAACACCATATATTTT
>TRBV19|NA|15|NA|TRBJ2-5
CASSSSPRGVETQYF
TGTGCCAGTAGTTCCTCCCCCAGGGGAGTGGAGACCCAGTACTTC
>TRBV6-1|NA|13|NA|TRBJ1-1
CASSLSRQIEAFF
TGTGCCAGCAGCCTATCACGACAAATTGAAGCTTTCTTT
>TRBV6-5|NA|15|NA|TRBJ1-5
CASSPRQVDNQPQHF
TGTGCCAGCAGTCCCCGCCAGGTCGACAATCAGCCCCAGCATTTT
>TRBV15|NA|13|NA|TRBJ2-4
CATSRVYSNIQYF
TGTGCCACCAGCAGGGTGTATAGTAACATTCAGTACTTC
>TRBV5-1|once|15|TRBD2|TRBJ2-1
CASSLVTSGPNEQFF
TGCGCCAGCAGCTTGGTTACTAGCGGCCCTAATGAGCAGTTCTTC
>TRBV18|NA|14|NA|TRBJ1-4
CASSPAATNEKLFF
TGTGCCAGCTCCCCGGCCGCAACTAATGAAAAACTGTTTTTT
>TRBV29-1|few|15|NA|TRBJ2-1
CSVNPPGPGGNEQFF
TGCAGCGTTAACCCCCCGGGGCCCGGGGGCAATGAGCAGTTCTTC